This TCR beta chain was retrieved from a study of shared clonotypes between healthy human individuals. General study findings and limits: Across subsets, estimated richness was generally greater for naive than for memory populations.

The data were produced by immunoSEQ multiplex PCR, yet TCRdb's version contains in-frame clones alone and is incomplete. The sample carries a few hundred thousand clones, over 75% recorded once. The V end was cut by 0 bases, the J end by 5 bases, with 10 bases between. This CDR3 comprises 14 residues. Germline V gene data show CDR1 as SGHTS and CDR2 as YDEGEE. Remarks on this clone: Its antigen is currently unknown.

Sample: memory CD8+ T cells sorted from blood. Subset: CD45RO+ cells pooled with CCR7-negative TemRA cells. The chain combines TRBV5-8 with TRBJ2-3; TRBD1 might be the D (6 bases). The sequence derives from a young man in good health. For the CDR3, the DNA is TGTGCCAGCAGCTTGGGGACAGCAAAAGATACGCAGTATTTT. Translated, it gives CASSLGTAKDTQYF.